Listed below are T cell receptor beta chains from one sample, sequenced in a study of cytotoxic CD8 clonotypes in ibrutinib-treated CLL. This table comes from immunoSEQ multiplex PCR, and its TCRdb copy is limited to in-frame clones, with some not included. The sample has about 30,000 clones, 45% to 60% seen once. The starting material was PBMCs, obtained before ibrutinib treatment. The receptors shown here come from a human donor with chronic lymphocytic leukemia. The CDR3 runs from the conserved cysteine through the conserved F or W. The D gene is left open where the match is weak. The size of a clone is reported for some rows only, either as once, few or many, or as a class for expanded clones.

>TRBD2|NA|TRBJ2-7|TRBV9
CASSAGTSREQYF
TGTGCCAGCAGCGCCGGGACTAGCCGCGAGCAGTACTTC
>TRBD1|few|TRBJ2-1|TRBV7-3
CASSNTGGAYNEQFF
TGTGCCAGCAGCAACACAGGGGGCGCCTACAATGAGCAGTTCTTC
>NA|NA|TRBJ2-1|TRBV5-6
CASSLYNEQFF
TGTGCCAGCAGCTTGTACAATGAGCAGTTCTTC
>NA|NA|TRBJ2-3|TRBV10-3
CAISSWADTQYF
TGTGCCATCAGCTCCTGGGCGGATACGCAGTATTTT
>NA|NA|TRBJ1-5|TRBV28
CASSGFGLPGRYSNQPQHF
TGTGCCAGCAGTGGGTTTGGATTGCCAGGGCGATATAGCAATCAGCCCCAGCATTTT
>NA|NA|TRBJ2-3|TRBV10-3
CAISEWEDTQYF
TGTGCCATCAGCGAGTGGGAAGATACGCAGTATTTT
>NA|NA|TRBJ2-3|TRBV18
CASSPWSDGPSTDTQYF
TGTGCCAGCTCACCATGGTCGGACGGACCTAGCACAGATACGCAGTATTTT
>NA|NA|TRBJ2-7|TRBV18
CASSPAGPQSWEQYF
TGTGCCAGCTCACCCGCTGGGCCGCAGTCGTGGGAGCAGTACTTC
>TRBD2|medium-sized|TRBJ2-7|TRBV27
CASSFLTSGSEQYF
TGTGCCAGCAGTTTTTTGACTAGCGGGAGCGAGCAGTACTTC
>TRBD1|NA|TRBJ2-3|TRBV5-1
CASRTGQGNTQYF
TGCGCCAGCAGAACCGGACAGGGAAACACGCAGTATTTT
>NA|NA|TRBJ1-5|TRBV10-2
CASSKGGDNQPQHF
TGCGCCAGCTCAAAGGGGGGGGATAATCAGCCCCAGCATTTT
>NA|NA|TRBJ2-1|TRBV29-1
CSVEGGSYNEQFF
TGCAGCGTTGAGGGCGGCTCCTACAATGAGCAGTTCTTC
>NA|NA|TRBJ2-7|TRBV11-3
CASSLEVGKFWRTYEQYF
TGTGCCAGCAGCTTAGAGGTAGGGAAGTTTTGGAGAACCTACGAGCAGTACTTC
>NA|NA|TRBJ2-5|TRBV19
CASSIYRAKQETQYF
TGTGCCAGTAGTATATACAGGGCGAAGCAAGAGACCCAGTACTTC
>NA|once|TRBJ2-2|TRBV5-1
CASSLNGVGITGELFF
TGCGCCAGCAGCTTGAATGGGGTGGGGATCACCGGGGAGCTGTTTTTT
>NA|NA|TRBJ2-2|TRBV7-9
CASSLVGATGELFF
TGTGCCAGCAGCTTAGTCGGGGCAACGGGGGAGCTGTTTTTT
>NA|medium-sized|TRBJ2-5|TRBV27
CASRSTGVQETQYF
TGTGCCAGCAGGAGTACGGGGGTACAAGAGACCCAGTACTTC
>NA|NA|TRBJ1-4|TRBV11-2
CASSFRSQSNNEKLFF
TGTGCCAGCAGCTTTCGCTCACAGAGTAATAATGAAAAACTGTTTTTT
>NA|NA|TRBJ1-6|TRBV5-1
CASSLEGGSSSPLHF
TGCGCCAGCAGCTTGGAGGGGGGGTCGAGTTCACCCCTCCACTTT
>NA|NA|TRBJ2-2|TRBV7-2
CASSLRWRGDTGELFF
TGTGCCAGCAGCTTAAGGTGGCGGGGAGACACCGGGGAGCTGTTTTTT
>NA|NA|TRBJ2-3|TRBV5-1
CASSHSAFTDTQYF
TGCGCCAGCAGCCACTCGGCCTTCACAGATACGCAGTATTTT
>TRBD2|NA|TRBJ2-1|TRBV10-2
CASSESRGLAGVNEQFF
TGCGCCAGCAGTGAGTCGAGGGGACTAGCGGGGGTCAATGAGCAGTTCTTC
>NA|NA|TRBJ2-7|TRBV6-1
CASSEGYDIEQYF
TGTGCCAGCAGTGAAGGGTATGATATCGAGCAGTACTTC
>NA|few|TRBJ2-2|TRBV11-2
CASSLVLGLNTGELFF
TGTGCCAGCAGCTTAGTCCTCGGACTGAACACCGGGGAGCTGTTTTTT
>NA|NA|TRBJ2-3|TRBV11-3
CASSLISTDTQYF
TGTGCCAGCAGCTTAATCAGCACAGATACGCAGTATTTT
>TRBD2|NA|TRBJ2-7|TRBV15
CATSRELGGGGPYEQYF
TGTGCCACCAGCAGAGAGCTTGGCGGGGGAGGGCCCTACGAGCAGTACTTC
>TRBD2|NA|TRBJ2-7|TRBV18
CASSPPGLAGVQYF
TGTGCCAGCTCACCACCTGGACTAGCGGGAGTTCAGTACTTC
>NA|NA|TRBJ2-1|TRBV6-1
CASSPHAGTYNEQFF
TGTGCCAGCAGCCCCCACGCAGGAACCTACAATGAGCAGTTCTTC
>NA|once|TRBJ2-1|TRBV29-1
CSVWGELNEQFF
TGCAGCGTTTGGGGAGAATTGAATGAGCAGTTCTTC
>TRBD1|few|TRBJ1-5|TRBV7-2
CASSLGPGGRSQPQHF
TGTGCCAGCAGCTTAGGCCCAGGGGGAAGAAGTCAGCCCCAGCATTTT
>TRBD2|NA|TRBJ2-7|TRBV11-2
CASSSAGVFYEQYF
TGTGCCAGCAGCTCAGCGGGAGTGTTCTACGAGCAGTACTTC
>TRBD2|NA|TRBJ2-1|TRBV7-3
CASSLGLAGMDEQFF
TGTGCCAGCAGCCTCGGACTAGCGGGGATGGATGAGCAGTTCTTC
>NA|medium-sized|TRBJ2-3|TRBV9
CASSVVGGLTSTDTQYF
TGTGCCAGCAGCGTGGTGGGGGGACTGACTAGCACAGATACGCAGTATTTT
>TRBD1|NA|TRBJ2-1|TRBV5-1
CASSLRQGPNNEQFF
TGCGCCAGCAGCCTAAGACAGGGGCCGAACAATGAGCAGTTCTTC
>NA|medium-sized|TRBJ2-2|TRBV7-9
CASSSQRPQGSGELFF
TGTGCCAGCAGCTCGCAACGACCCCAGGGTTCCGGGGAGCTGTTTTTT
>TRBD2|NA|TRBJ2-7|TRBV27
CASRLTSGAYEQYF
TGTGCCAGCAGGCTAACTAGCGGGGCCTACGAGCAGTACTTC
>TRBD1|NA|TRBJ2-7|TRBV10-2
CASASDRGLYEQYF
TGCGCCAGCGCATCGGACAGGGGGTTGTACGAGCAGTACTTC
>NA|NA|TRBJ1-1|TRBV6-1
CASSVQGLMNTEAFF
TGTGCCAGCAGTGTTCAGGGCCTCATGAACACTGAAGCTTTCTTT
>NA|few|TRBJ2-3|TRBV6-4
CASKGLTNTQYF
TGTGCCAGCAAAGGCCTGACAAATACGCAGTATTTT
>TRBD1|NA|TRBJ1-6|TRBV2
CASSGADRVRNSPLHF
TGTGCCAGCAGTGGGGCCGACAGGGTGCGTAATTCACCCCTCCACTTT
>TRBD1|NA|TRBJ1-2|TRBV29-1
CSVALLRGGYTF
TGCAGCGTTGCACTCCTCAGGGGGGGCTACACCTTC
>TRBD1|NA|TRBJ2-1|TRBV6-5
CASSFTRQGKGEQFF
TGTGCCAGCAGTTTCACGAGACAGGGTAAGGGTGAGCAGTTCTTC
>NA|few|TRBJ1-5|TRBV7-2
CASSIGLQSPNQPQHF
TGTGCCAGCAGCATAGGACTCCAGTCCCCCAATCAGCCCCAGCATTTT
>NA|NA|TRBJ1-1|TRBV6-4
CASSERFSLNTEAFF
TGTGCCAGCAGTGAAAGATTTAGCTTGAACACTGAAGCTTTCTTT
>NA|NA|TRBJ1-1|TRBV20-1
CSAHRDTEAFF
TGCAGTGCTCACCGGGACACTGAAGCTTTCTTT
>NA|NA|TRBJ2-2|TRBV11-2
CASSSGQRTGELFF
TGTGCCAGCAGCTCAGGACAACGCACCGGGGAGCTGTTTTTT
>NA|NA|TRBJ2-4|TRBV19
CASSIDATTGNIQYF
TGTGCCAGTAGTATAGACGCCACGACTGGGAACATTCAGTACTTC
>TRBD1|NA|TRBJ1-5|TRBV9
CASSDRTGGSNQPQHF
TGTGCCAGCAGCGATCGAACAGGGGGAAGCAATCAGCCCCAGCATTTT
>NA|few|TRBJ2-1|TRBV29-1
CSATSGKEYNEQFF
TGCAGCGCTACAAGCGGAAAGGAGTACAATGAGCAGTTCTTC
>NA|few|TRBJ2-1|TRBV20-1
CSARYNEQFF
TGCAGTGCTAGGTACAATGAGCAGTTCTTC
>NA|NA|TRBJ2-3|TRBV7-9
CASSSKGGAADTQYF
TGTGCCAGCAGCTCCAAGGGGGGAGCGGCAGATACGCAGTATTTT
>NA|once|TRBJ2-5|TRBV7-3
CASSPGPVGTQYF
TGTGCCAGCAGCCCAGGGCCAGTAGGGACCCAGTACTTC
>NA|NA|TRBJ1-5|TRBV6-4
CASSDGQNNQPQHF
TGTGCCAGCAGTGACGGACAGAACAATCAGCCCCAGCATTTT
>TRBD1|few|TRBJ2-7|TRBV28
CASRWDRVTYEQYF
TGTGCCAGCAGGTGGGACAGGGTTACCTACGAGCAGTACTTC
>NA|once|TRBJ2-1|TRBV11-3
CASSLTGSPYNEQFF
TGTGCCAGCAGCCTAACAGGGTCCCCCTACAATGAGCAGTTCTTC